This TCR beta chain was identified during a study of cytomegalovirus exposure and HLA in healthy donors. PCR involved 60 Vbeta and 13 Jbeta primers. Clones were read by immunoSEQ multiplex PCR, and TCRdb kept only the in-frame ones, dropping some. The sample includes 150,000 or so clones, more than 9.5% of them seen just once. This clone occurred a few times. The antigen remains undetermined. Notes on the study in general: With high specificity and sensitivity, the classifier reportedly diagnosed cytomegalovirus status. An observed cluster of highly shared sequence variants was recorded as a likely sequencing artifact.

The CDR3 is 15 amino acids. Germline V gene sequence: CDR1 SGHTS, CDR2 YDEGEE. V lost 2 bases and J lost 1, with 12 bases in between. The chain links TRBV5-8 to TRBJ1-1, with D maybe TRBD1 (6 bases). Sequenced: PBMCs. The TCR was taken from a man between 45 and 60 years old in good health and CMV-seronegative. CDR3 coding DNA: TGTGCCAGCAGCTTCCGCGCGGGGGCGAACACTGAAGCTTTCTTT. Protein sequence: CASSFRAGANTEAFF. Together with reference TRBV5-8 and TRBJ1-1, the CDR3 gives the full variable domain: EAGVTQSPTHLIKTRGQQATLRCSPISGHTSVYWYQQALGLGLQFLLWYDEGEERNRGNFPPRFSGRQFPNYSSELNVNALELEDSALYLCASSFRAGANTEAFFGQGTRLTVV.